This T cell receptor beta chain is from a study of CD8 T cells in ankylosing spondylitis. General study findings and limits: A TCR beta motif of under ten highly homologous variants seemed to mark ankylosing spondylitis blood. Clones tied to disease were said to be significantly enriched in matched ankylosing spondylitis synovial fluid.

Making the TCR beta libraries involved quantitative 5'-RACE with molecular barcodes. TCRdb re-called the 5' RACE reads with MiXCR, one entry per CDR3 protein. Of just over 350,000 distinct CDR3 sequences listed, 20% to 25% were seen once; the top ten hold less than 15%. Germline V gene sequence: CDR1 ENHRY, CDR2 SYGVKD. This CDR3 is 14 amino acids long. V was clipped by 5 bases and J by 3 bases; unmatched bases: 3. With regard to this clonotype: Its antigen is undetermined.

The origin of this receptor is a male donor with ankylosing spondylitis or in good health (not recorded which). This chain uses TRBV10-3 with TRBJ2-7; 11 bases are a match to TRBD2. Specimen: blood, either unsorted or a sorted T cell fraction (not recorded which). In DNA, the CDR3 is TGTGCCATCAGTCTAGCGGGGGGAAACTACGAGCAGTACTTC. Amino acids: CAISLAGGNYEQYF.